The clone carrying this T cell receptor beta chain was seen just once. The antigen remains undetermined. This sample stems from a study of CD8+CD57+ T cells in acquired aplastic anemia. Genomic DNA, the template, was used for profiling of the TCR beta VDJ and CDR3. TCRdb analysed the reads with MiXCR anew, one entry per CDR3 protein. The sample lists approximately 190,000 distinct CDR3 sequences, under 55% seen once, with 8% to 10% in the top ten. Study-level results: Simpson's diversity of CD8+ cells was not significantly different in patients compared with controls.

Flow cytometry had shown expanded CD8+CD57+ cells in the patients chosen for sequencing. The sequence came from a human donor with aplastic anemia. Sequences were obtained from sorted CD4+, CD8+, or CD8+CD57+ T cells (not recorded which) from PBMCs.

The CDR3, as DNA: TGTGCCAGCAGTTACGGGCAGGCGACCTACGAGCAGTACTTC. This translates into CASSYGQATYEQYF. The chain employs TRBV6-5 and TRBJ2-7; no reliable D call. The CDR3 is 14 residues long. Trimming cost V 2 bases and J 2 bases, with 10 bases left between them. CDR1 is MNHEY, CDR2 SVGAGI, per germline.